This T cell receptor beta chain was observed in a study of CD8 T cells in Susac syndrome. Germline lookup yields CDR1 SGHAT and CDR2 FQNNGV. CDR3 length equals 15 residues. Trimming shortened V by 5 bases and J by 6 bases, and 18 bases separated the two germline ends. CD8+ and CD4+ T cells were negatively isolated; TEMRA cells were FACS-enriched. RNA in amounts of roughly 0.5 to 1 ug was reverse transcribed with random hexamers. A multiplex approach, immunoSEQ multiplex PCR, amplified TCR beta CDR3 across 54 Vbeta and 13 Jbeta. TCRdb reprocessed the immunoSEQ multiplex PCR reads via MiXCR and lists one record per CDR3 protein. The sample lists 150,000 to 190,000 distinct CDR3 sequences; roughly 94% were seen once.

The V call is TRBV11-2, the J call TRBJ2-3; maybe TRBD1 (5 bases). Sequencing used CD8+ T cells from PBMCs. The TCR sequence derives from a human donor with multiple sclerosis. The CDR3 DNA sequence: TGTGCCAGCAGCGGGGCTCCGAGAGCCAGCGATACGCAGTATTTT. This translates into CASSGAPRASDTQYF. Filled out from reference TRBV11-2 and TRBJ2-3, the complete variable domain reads EAGVAQSPRYKIIEKRQSVAFWCNPISGHATLYWYQQILGQGPKLLIQFQNNGVVDDSQLPKDRFSAERLKGVDSTLKIQPAKLEDSAVYLCASSGAPRASDTQYFGPGTRLTVL.